Each of the 20 T cell receptor beta chains below was sequenced from the same sample in a study of T-cell reconstitution after alpha-beta-depleted transplantation in children. Unique molecular identifiers were used in preparing the TCRbeta library. TCRdb re-called the PCR reads through MiXCR, storing one row per CDR3 protein. The repertoire holds about 610,000 distinct CDR3 sequences, with more than 20% as singletons. The material sequenced was PBMCs, taken before TCRalphabeta/CD19-depleted stem cell transplant. The origin of the receptors is a boy under three years old with Wiskott-Aldrich syndrome, due to receive a stem cell transplant.

This rearrangement joins TRBV20-1 to TRBJ1-4; D might be TRBD1 (6 bases). CDR3 length: 17 residues. CDR1 and CDR2 from the germline V gene are DFQATT and SNEGSKA (reference sequence). V gave up 1 base and J gave up 0 bases, with 15 bases separating them. CDR3 region: CSARVFLEGATNEKLFF. CDR3 in DNA: TGCAGTGCTAGAGTTTTTCTTGAGGGGGCAACTAATGAAAAACTGTTTTTT.

The chain uses TRBV2 and TRBJ2-7; 7 nucleotides agree with TRBD2. Trimming removed 3 bases from V and 4 bases from J; junction bases left unmatched: 6. The germline CDR1 and CDR2 sequences are SNHLY and FYNNEI. The CDR3 has 14 residues. The CDR3 DNA reads TGTGCCAGCAGTGATATGGCTAGCGGATACGAGCAGTACTTC. It encodes CASSDMASGYEQYF. The full variable domain, with the rest looked up from reference TRBV2 and TRBJ2-7, is EPEVTQTPSHQVTQMGQEVILRCVPISNHLYFYWYRQILGQKVEFLVSFYNNEISEKSEIFDDQFSVERPDGSNFTLKIRSTKLEDSAMYFCASSDMASGYEQYFGPGTRLTVT.

This clonotype was seen repeatedly, ten times or more. The chain couples TRBV5-1 to TRBJ2-7, with TRBD1 as a possible D gene (6 bases). CDR1 SGHRS and CDR2 YFSETQ come from the germline V gene. The CDR3 consists of 12 residues. Trimming pared 1 base from V and 5 bases from J, leaving 7 bases between. This CDR3 is CASSLTGNEQYF. The CDR3 region has the DNA TGCGCCAGCAGCTTGACAGGGAACGAGCAGTACTTC.

The rearrangement links TRBV5-6 to TRBJ1-5; D may be TRBD1 (5 bases). The CDR3 is 16 residues long. Germline CDR1 and CDR2: SGHDT and YYEEEE. The V and J ends lost 4 bases and 2 bases respectively, with 16 bases between them. CDR3 loop: CASSPRTNLRNQPQHF. The CDR3 DNA reads as TGTGCCAGCAGCCCGAGGACAAACCTGCGCAATCAGCCCCAGCATTTT.

This clonotype turned up a few times. The chain couples TRBV24-1 to TRBJ2-3, with a weak D call TRBD1 (6 bases). The CDR3 runs to 15 residues. Trimming took 5 bases from V and 2 from J, leaving 13 bases between them. Looked up from germline, CDR1 is KGHDR and CDR2 is SFDVKD. Written as DNA, the CDR3 is TGTGCCACCAGTGCCCGGGACACCTACACAGATACGCAGTATTTT. It is translated as CATSARDTYTDTQYF.

The chain links TRBV5-1 to TRBJ2-5; the match to TRBD2 covers 7 bases. The V gene end was trimmed by 5 bases and the J gene end by 1 base; junction bases not matched to a gene: 8. Looked up from germline, CDR1 is SGHRS and CDR2 is YFSETQ. This CDR3 spans 15 amino acids. This CDR3 is CASSSAGTTQETQYF. The DNA for the CDR3 is TGCGCCAGCAGTTCCGCCGGGACTACCCAAGAGACCCAGTACTTC.

This clonotype has a handful of counts. At one end the junction does not follow the germline gene, possibly because of a read error. The chain joins TRBV4-1 to TRBJ1-1; unclear D gene. CDR1 and CDR2 from the germline V gene are MGHRA and YSYEKL. The CDR3 loop spans 13 amino acids. This CDR3 is CASSQDRATSLFF. In DNA form, the CDR3 reads TGCGCCAGCAGCCAAGATAGGGCCACCTCTCTCTTTTTT.

This sequence joins TRBV9 and TRBJ2-1; no firm D call. CDR3 length: 14 residues. V lost 0 bases, J lost 3 bases, and 7 bases lay in between. Germline values: CDR1 SGDLS, CDR2 YYNGEE. This CDR3 is CASSVGPLYNEQFF. In DNA, the CDR3 is TGTGCCAGCAGCGTAGGACCCCTCTACAATGAGCAGTTCTTC.

This clonotype has just a few counts. The chain carries TRBV20-1 and TRBJ2-7; 10 bases map to TRBD2. J lost 0 bases, V lost 0 bases, and 2 bases had no gene match. The CDR3 runs to 15 residues. The germline V gene encodes CDR1 DFQATT and CDR2 SNEGSKA (reference sequence). In DNA, the CDR3 is TGCAGTGCTAGAGATTGGACTAGCGGCTCCTACGAGCAGTACTTC. Protein sequence: CSARDWTSGSYEQYF.

This clonotype was seen more than once but under ten times. J is TRBJ2-5 and V is TRBV20-1; 9 nucleotides agree with TRBD1. V lost 4 bases and J lost 2; bases outside the gene matches: 11. CDR1 and CDR2 from the germline V gene are DFQATT and SNEGSKA (reference sequence). This CDR3 region has 16 residues. The CDR3 spells CSATEQGALGQETQYF. The DNA of the CDR3 is TGCAGTGCTACTGAACAGGGGGCGCTTGGGCAAGAGACCCAGTACTTC.

This clonotype showed up just a few times. At one boundary the junction diverges from the germline segment, which might be a read error. The chain joins TRBV12-3 or TRBV12-4 to TRBJ2-1; 10 bases fit TRBD2. The CDR3 length is 14 residues. In DNA form, the CDR3 reads TGTGCCAGCAGTCTAGCGGGAGAATTCAATGAGCAGTTCTTC. Its protein product is CASSLAGEFNEQFF.

This clonotype appeared a few times. The V gene is TRBV27, the J gene TRBJ2-3; D might be TRBD2 (6 bases). Germline V gene data show CDR1 as MNHEY and CDR2 as SMNVEV (reference sequence). The V and J ends lost 5 bases and 0 bases respectively, with 24 bases between them. The CDR3 is 19 amino acids. Here the CDR3 DNA reads TGTGCCAGCAGTCCGCCCGGTTTACTAGCCAGCCCGAGCACAGATACGCAGTATTTT. Amino acids: CASSPPGLLASPSTDTQYF.

V and J are TRBV28 and TRBJ1-1; D unresolved. Looked up from germline, CDR1 is MDHEN and CDR2 is SYDVKM. V lost 6 bases and J 1 base, leaving 18 bases between the germline ends. The CDR3 contains 16 residues. CDR3 in DNA: TGTGCCAGCAGCCGACGTTACAGAATTACGAACACTGAAGCTTTCTTT. Amino acid sequence: CASSRRYRITNTEAFF.

In its sample, this clonotype was seen a few times. The chain employs TRBV3-1 and TRBJ2-5; unclear D gene. Germline V gene lookup returns CDR1 LGHDT and CDR2 YNNKEL (reference sequence). The CDR3 spans 12 residues. Trimming shortened V by 1 base and J by 5 bases, and 5 bases separated the two germline ends. CDR3 in DNA: TGTGCCAGCAGCCAAGGATATGAGACCCAGTACTTC. Amino acids: CASSQGYETQYF.

The J gene is TRBJ2-1, the V gene TRBV5-1, with TRBD1 identical over 7 bases. This CDR3 region has 12 residues. V gave up 7 bases and J gave up 7 bases; unmatched junction bases: 5. CDR1 is SGHRS, CDR2 YFSETQ, per germline. CDR3 amino acids: CASRQGLNEQFF. In DNA, the CDR3 is TGCGCCAGCCGACAGGGTCTGAATGAGCAGTTCTTC.

This sequence joins TRBV11-2 and TRBJ2-1, with D possibly TRBD2 on 7 matching bases. This CDR3 has 11 residues. Germline loops: CDR1 SGHAT, CDR2 FQNNGV. V dropped 5 bases and J dropped 14 bases, with 13 bases sitting between them. The DNA of the CDR3 is TGTGCCAGCAGCAGGGGGGGTAGTAAGTTCTTC. This codes for CASSRGGSKFF.

The chain has TRBV4-1 and TRBJ2-7, with D unclear. This CDR3 comprises 14 residues. V was trimmed by 7 bases and J by 7 bases, leaving 20 bases between them. Germline loops: CDR1 MGHRA, CDR2 YSYEKL. The CDR3 region has the DNA TGCGCCAGCATGACGGACGGTGGGAAGGGAGAGCAGTACTTC. This encodes CASMTDGGKGEQYF.

This chain uses TRBV6-2 or TRBV6-3 with TRBJ2-3, with 9 positions matching TRBD2. V lost 6 bases and J lost 2; bases outside the gene matches: 12. This CDR3 spans 17 amino acids. CDR1 is MNHEY and CDR2 is SVGEGT in the germline V gene. CDR3 region: CASSTRPVAGDTDTQYF. DNA for the CDR3: TGTGCCAGCAGCACCAGACCAGTAGCGGGGGACACAGATACGCAGTATTTT.

In its sample, this clonotype was seen a few times. The J gene is TRBJ2-1, the V gene TRBV4-1, with 10 bases fitting TRBD2. The V gene end was trimmed by 4 bases and the J gene end by 0 bases; junction bases not matched to a gene: 6. CDR3 length: 17 amino acids. In germline, CDR1 is MGHRA, CDR2 YSYEKL. The CDR3 bases are TGCGCCAGCAGCCCGGGACTAGCGCTGAGCTCCTACAATGAGCAGTTCTTC. Protein sequence: CASSPGLALSSYNEQFF.

The J gene is TRBJ2-1, the V gene TRBV18; D might be TRBD1 or TRBD2, each matching 5 bases. The V gene lost 6 bases and the J gene lost 7 bases, with 16 bases spanning the gap. The germline V gene encodes CDR1 KGHSH and CDR2 LQKENI. This CDR3 spans 14 amino acids. CDR3 sequence: CASSEGLQMNEQFF. Here the CDR3 DNA reads TGTGCCAGCTCCGAGGGGCTACAGATGAATGAGCAGTTCTTC.